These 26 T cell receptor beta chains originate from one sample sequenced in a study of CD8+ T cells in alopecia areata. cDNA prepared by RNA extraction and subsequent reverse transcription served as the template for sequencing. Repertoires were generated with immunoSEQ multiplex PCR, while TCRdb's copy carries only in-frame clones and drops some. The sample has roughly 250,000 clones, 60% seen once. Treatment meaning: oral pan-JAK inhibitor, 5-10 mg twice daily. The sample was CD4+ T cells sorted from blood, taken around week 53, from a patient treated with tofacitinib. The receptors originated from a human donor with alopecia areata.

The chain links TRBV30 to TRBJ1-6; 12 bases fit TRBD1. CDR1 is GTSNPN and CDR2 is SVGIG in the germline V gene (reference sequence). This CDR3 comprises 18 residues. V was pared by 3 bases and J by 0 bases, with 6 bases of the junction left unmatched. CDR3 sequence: CAWSAGTGGHSYNSPLHF. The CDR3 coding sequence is TGTGCCTGGAGCGCCGGGACAGGGGGCCACTCCTATAATTCACCCCTCCACTTT.

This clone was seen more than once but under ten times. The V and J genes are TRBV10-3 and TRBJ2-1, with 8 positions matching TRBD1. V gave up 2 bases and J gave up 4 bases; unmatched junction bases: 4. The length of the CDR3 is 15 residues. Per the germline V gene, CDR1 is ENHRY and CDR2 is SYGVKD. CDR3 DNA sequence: TGTGCCATCAGTGAGCCGACAGGGGATTACAATGAGCAGTTCTTC. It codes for CAISEPTGDYNEQFF.

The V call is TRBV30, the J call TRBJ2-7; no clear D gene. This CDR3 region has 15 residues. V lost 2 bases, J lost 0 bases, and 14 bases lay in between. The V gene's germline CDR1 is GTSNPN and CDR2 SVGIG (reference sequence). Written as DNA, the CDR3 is TGTGCCTGGAGTCCCCTGGGTGGTATCTCCTACGAGCAGTACTTC. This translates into CAWSPLGGISYEQYF.

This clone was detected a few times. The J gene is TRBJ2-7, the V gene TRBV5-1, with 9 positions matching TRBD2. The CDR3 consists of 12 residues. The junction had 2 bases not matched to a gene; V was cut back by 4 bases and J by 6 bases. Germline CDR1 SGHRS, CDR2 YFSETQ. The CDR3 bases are TGCGCCAGCAGCGGTAGCGGGGGCGAGCAGTACTTC. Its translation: CASSGSGGEQYF.

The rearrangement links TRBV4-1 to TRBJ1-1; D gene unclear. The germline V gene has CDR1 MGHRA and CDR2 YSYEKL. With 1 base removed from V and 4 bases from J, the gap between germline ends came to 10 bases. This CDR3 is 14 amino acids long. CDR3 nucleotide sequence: TGCGCCAGCAGCCAAGCGCGGGTTGTCACTGAAGCTTTCTTT. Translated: CASSQARVVTEAFF.

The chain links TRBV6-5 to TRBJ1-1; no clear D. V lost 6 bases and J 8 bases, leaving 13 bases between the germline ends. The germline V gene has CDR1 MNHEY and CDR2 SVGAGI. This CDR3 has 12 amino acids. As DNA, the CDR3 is TGTGCCAGCAGCAGAACCCGGGAGGAAGCTTTCTTT. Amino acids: CASSRTREEAFF.

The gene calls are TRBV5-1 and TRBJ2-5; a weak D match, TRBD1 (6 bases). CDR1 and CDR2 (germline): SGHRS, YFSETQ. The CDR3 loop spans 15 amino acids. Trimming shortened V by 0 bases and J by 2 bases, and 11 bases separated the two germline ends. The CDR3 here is CASSLAPGTQETQYF. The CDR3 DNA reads TGCGCCAGCAGCTTGGCCCCCGGGACACAAGAGACCCAGTACTTC.

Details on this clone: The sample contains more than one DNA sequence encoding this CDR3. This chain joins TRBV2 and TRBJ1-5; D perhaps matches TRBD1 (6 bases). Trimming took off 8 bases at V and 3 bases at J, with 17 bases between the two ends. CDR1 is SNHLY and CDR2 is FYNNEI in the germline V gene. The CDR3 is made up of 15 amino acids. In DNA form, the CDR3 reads TGTGCCAGCGGCCAAACCGGGGGCAACAATCAGCCCCAGCATTTT. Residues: CASGQTGGNNQPQHF.

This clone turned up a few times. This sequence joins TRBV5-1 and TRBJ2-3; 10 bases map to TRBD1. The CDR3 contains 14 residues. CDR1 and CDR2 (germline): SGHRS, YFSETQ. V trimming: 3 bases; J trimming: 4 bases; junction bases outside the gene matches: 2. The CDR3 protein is CASSSGQGSDTQYF. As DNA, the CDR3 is TGCGCCAGCAGCTCGGGACAGGGGTCAGATACGCAGTATTTT. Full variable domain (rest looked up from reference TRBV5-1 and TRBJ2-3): KAGVTQTPRYLIKTRGQQVTLSCSPISGHRSVSWYQQTPGQGLQFLFEYFSETQRNKGNFPGRFSGRQFSNSRSEMNVSTLELGDSALYLCASSSGQGSDTQYFGPGTRLTVL.

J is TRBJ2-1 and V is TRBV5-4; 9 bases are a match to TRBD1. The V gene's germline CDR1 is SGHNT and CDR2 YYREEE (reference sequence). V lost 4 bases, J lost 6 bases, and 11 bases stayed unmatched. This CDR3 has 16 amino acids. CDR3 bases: TGTGCCAGCAGCCCGAACAGGACAGGGGAGGGCAATGAGCAGTTCTTC. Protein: CASSPNRTGEGNEQFF.

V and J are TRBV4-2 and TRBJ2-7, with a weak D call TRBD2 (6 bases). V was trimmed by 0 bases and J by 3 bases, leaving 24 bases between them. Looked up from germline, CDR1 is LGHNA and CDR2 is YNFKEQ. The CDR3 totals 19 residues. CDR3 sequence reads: CASSQDLGTAGIGVYEQYF. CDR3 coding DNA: TGTGCCAGCAGCCAAGATTTGGGGACTGCAGGGATTGGGGTCTACGAGCAGTACTTC.

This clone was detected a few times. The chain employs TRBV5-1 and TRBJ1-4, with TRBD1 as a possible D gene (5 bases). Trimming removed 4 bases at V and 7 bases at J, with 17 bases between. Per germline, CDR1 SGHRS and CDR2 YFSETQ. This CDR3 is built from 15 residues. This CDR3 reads CASSPQMRGGEKLFF. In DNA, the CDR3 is TGCGCCAGCAGCCCTCAGATGAGGGGTGGTGAAAAACTGTTTTTT.

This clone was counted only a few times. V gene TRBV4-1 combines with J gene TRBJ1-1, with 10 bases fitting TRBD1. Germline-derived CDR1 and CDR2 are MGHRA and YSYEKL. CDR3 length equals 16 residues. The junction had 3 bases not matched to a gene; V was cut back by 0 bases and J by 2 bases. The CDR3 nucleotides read TGCGCCAGCAGCCAAGAGAAGACAGGGGGCAACACTGAAGCTTTCTTT. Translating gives CASSQEKTGGNTEAFF.

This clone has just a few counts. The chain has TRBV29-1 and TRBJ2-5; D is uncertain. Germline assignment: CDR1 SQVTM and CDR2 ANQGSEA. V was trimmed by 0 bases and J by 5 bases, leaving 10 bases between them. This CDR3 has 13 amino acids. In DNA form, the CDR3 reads TGCAGCGTTGAAGAATCGCCGGGCGAGACCCAGTACTTC. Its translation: CSVEESPGETQYF.

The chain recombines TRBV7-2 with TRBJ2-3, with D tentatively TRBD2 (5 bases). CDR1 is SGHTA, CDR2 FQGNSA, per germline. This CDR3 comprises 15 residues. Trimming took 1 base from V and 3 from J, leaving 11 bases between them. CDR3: CASSLDRVATDTQYF. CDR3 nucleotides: TGTGCCAGCAGCTTAGATAGAGTAGCGACAGATACGCAGTATTTT.

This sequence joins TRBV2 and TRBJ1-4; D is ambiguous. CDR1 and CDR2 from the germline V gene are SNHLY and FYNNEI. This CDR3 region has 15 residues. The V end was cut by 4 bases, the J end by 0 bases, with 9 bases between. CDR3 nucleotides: TGTGCCAGCAGTGGTGTAGTTTCAACTAATGAAAAACTGTTTTTT. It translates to CASSGVVSTNEKLFF.

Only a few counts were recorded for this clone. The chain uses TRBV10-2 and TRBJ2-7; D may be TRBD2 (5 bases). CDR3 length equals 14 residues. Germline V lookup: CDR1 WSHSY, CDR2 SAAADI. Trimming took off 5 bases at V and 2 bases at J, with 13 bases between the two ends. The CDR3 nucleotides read TGCGCCAGCAGTCGACGGAGGTCCACCTACGAGCAGTACTTC. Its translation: CASSRRRSTYEQYF.

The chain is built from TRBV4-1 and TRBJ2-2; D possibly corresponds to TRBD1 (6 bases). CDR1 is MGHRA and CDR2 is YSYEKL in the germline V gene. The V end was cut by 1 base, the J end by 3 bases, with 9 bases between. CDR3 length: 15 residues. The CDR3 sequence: CASSQVQGYTGELFF. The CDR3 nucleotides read TGCGCCAGCAGCCAAGTACAGGGTTACACCGGGGAGCTGTTTTTT.

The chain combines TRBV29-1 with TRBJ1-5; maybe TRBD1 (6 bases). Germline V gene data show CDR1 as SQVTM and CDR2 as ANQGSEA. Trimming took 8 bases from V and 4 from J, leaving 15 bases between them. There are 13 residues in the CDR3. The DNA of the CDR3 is TGCAGCCTACCAGGGGCCCGAAATCAGCCCCAGCATTTT. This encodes CSLPGARNQPQHF.

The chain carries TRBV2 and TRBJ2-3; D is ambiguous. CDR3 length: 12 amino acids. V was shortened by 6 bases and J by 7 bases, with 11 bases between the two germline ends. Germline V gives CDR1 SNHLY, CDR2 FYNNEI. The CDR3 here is CASSLQGYTQYF. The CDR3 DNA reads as TGTGCCAGCAGCCTCCAAGGGTATACGCAGTATTTT.

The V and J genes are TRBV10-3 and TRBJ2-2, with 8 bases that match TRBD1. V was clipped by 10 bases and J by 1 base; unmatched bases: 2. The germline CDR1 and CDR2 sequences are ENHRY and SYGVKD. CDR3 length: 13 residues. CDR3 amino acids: CATGQGNTGELFF. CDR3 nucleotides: TGTGCCACAGGACAGGGGAACACCGGGGAGCTGTTTTTT.

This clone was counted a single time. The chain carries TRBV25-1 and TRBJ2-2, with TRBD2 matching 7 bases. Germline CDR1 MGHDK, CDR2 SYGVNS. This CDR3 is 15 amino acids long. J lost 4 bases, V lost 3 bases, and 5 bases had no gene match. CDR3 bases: TGTGCCAGCAGTGATTCCAAGCGGGGCACCGGGGAGCTGTTTTTT. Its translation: CASSDSKRGTGELFF.

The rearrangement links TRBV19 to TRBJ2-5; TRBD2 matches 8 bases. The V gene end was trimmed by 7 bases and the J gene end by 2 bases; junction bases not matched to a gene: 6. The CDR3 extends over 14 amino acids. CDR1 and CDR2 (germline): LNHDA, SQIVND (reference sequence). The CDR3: CASNSGVLQETQYF. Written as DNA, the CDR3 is TGTGCCAGTAATAGCGGGGTGTTACAAGAGACCCAGTACTTC.

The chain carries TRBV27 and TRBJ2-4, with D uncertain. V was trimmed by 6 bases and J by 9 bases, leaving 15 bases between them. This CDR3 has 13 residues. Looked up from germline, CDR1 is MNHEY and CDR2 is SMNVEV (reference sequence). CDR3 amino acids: CASSLNPRGIQYF. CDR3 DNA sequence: TGTGCCAGCAGCCTCAATCCGAGAGGCATTCAGTACTTC.

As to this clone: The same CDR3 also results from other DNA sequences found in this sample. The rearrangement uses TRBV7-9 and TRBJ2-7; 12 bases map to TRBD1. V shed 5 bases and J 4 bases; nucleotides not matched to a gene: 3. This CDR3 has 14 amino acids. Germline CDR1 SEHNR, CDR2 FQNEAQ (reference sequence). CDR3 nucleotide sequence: TGTGCCAGCAGCCCGGGACAGGGGGCGTACGAGCAGTACTTC. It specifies CASSPGQGAYEQYF.

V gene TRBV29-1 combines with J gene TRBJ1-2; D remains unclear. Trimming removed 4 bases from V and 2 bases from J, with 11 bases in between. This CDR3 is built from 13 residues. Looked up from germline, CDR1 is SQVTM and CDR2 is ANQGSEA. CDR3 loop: CSVVRVSNYGYTF. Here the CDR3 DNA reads TGCAGCGTTGTAAGGGTGTCCAACTATGGCTACACCTTC.